This paragraph reports one TCR beta chain. Germline V gene lookup returns CDR1 ENHRY and CDR2 SYGVKD. The CDR3 is made up of 15 amino acids. The entry originates in a study of T cells expressing NK-cell markers. A 5'RACE template switching approach incorporating UMIs was used to make TCR beta cDNA. From its re-call of the 5' RACE reads, TCRdb lists each CDR3 protein once, without DNA. The sample shows fewer than 550,000 distinct CDR3 sequences, and roughly 1.4% sits with its ten largest clones. The sequenced sample consisted of blood T cells: a sorted CD56 or NKG2C T cell subset, CD4+ or CD8+ T cells, or bulk PBMC T cells (not recorded which). The V call is TRBV10-3, the J call TRBJ2-1; the TRBD2 assignment by TCRdb is unverifiable without DNA. This TCR was sampled from a woman in her 50s in good health. The CDR3 sequence is CAISRPAGFYNEQFF.